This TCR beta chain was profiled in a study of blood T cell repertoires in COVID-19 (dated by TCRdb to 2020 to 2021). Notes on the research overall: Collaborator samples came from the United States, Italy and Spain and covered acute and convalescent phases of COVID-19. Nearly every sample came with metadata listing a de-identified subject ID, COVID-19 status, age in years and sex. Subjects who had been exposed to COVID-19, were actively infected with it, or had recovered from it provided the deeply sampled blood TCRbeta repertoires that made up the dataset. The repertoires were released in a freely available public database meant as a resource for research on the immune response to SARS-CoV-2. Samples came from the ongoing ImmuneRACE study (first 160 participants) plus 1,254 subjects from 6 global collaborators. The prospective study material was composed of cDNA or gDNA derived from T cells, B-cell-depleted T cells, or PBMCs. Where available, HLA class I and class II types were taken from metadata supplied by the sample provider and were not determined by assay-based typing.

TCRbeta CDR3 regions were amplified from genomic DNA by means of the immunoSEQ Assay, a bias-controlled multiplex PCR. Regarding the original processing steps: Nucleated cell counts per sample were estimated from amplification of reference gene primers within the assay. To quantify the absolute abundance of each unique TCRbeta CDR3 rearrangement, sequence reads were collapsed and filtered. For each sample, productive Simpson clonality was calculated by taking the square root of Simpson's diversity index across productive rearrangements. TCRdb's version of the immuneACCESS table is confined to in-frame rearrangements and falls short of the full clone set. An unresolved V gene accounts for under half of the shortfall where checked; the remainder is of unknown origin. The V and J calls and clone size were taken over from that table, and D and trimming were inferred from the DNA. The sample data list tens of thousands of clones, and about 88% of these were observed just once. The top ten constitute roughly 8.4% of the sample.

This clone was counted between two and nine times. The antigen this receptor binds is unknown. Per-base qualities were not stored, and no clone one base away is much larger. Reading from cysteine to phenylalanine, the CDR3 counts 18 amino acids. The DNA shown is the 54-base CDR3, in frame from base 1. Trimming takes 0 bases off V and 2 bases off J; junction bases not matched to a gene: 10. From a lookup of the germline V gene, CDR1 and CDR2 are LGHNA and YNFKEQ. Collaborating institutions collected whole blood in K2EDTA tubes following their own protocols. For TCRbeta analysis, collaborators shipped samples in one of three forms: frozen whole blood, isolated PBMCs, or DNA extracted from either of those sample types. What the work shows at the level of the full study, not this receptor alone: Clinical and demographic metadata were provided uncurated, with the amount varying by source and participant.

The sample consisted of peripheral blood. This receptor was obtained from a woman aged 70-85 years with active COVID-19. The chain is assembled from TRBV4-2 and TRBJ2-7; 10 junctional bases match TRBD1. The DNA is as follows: TGTGCCAGCAGCCAAGAGACAGGGGGCCGGAGAACCGCCTACGAGCAGTACTTC. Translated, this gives CASSQETGGRRTAYEQYF.